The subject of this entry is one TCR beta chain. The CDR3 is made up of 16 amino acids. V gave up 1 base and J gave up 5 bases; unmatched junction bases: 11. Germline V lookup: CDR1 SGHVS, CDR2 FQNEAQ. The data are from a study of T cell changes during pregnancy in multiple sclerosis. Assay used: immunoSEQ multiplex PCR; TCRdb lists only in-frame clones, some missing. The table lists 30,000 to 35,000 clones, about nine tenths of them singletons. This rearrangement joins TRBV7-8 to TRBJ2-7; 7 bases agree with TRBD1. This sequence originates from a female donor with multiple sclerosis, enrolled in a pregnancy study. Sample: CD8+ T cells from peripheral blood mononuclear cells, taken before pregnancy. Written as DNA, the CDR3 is TGTGCCAGCAGCTTAGGGATGTGGACAGGAGTCGACGAGCAGTACTTC. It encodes CASSLGMWTGVDEQYF.